Following are 10 T cell receptor beta chains from one sample sequenced in a study of blood T cell repertoires in COVID-19. Here immunoSEQ multiplex PCR was the method, and the copy in TCRdb shows in-frame clones only, minus some. Of over 600,000 clones detected, about 90% appear once; the ten largest clones hold under 0.3%. The sample consisted of peripheral blood. The source of these receptors is a young woman with acute or convalescent COVID-19.

This sequence joins TRBV7-2 and TRBJ2-1, with 11 bases fitting TRBD1. The CDR3 has 15 amino acids. V was pared by 5 bases and J by 7 bases, with 7 bases of the junction left unmatched. In germline, CDR1 is SGHTA, CDR2 FQGNSA. CDR3 amino acids: CASSTRGTGGNEQFF. The CDR3 nucleotides read TGTGCCAGCAGCACCCGCGGGACAGGGGGAAATGAGCAGTTCTTC.

This clone occurred once. The chain uses TRBV9 and TRBJ1-4, with TRBD1 matching 11 bases. CDR1 SGDLS and CDR2 YYNGEE come from the germline V gene. The CDR3 has 15 amino acids. The junction had 4 bases not matched to a gene; V was cut back by 2 bases and J by 7 bases. The CDR3 region is CASSVLGTGGEKLFF. The CDR3 DNA reads as TGTGCCAGCAGCGTCCTCGGGACAGGGGGTGAAAAACTGTTTTTT.

The chain couples TRBV7-9 to TRBJ2-5, with TRBD1 matching 8 bases. CDR3 length: 19 residues. CDR1 and CDR2 from the germline V gene are SEHNR and FQNEAQ (reference sequence). V gave up 2 bases and J gave up 3 bases; unmatched junction bases: 17. CDR3 protein: CASSLWRSAGGAGKETQYF. Written as DNA, the CDR3 is TGTGCCAGCAGCTTATGGAGAAGCGCAGGGGGCGCGGGTAAAGAGACCCAGTACTTC.

The chain uses TRBV25-1 and TRBJ1-2; D remains ambiguous. V lost 4 bases and J lost 4, with 7 bases in between. This CDR3 contains 12 residues. The germline V gene has CDR1 MGHDK and CDR2 SYGVNS. This CDR3 reads CASSAQSYGYTF. The DNA for the CDR3 is TGTGCCAGCAGTGCACAGTCCTATGGCTACACCTTC.

V and J are TRBV6-5 and TRBJ1-1; maybe TRBD1 (6 bases). Trimming took 3 bases from V and 2 from J, leaving 10 bases between them. This CDR3 has 14 residues. Germline V CDR1 and CDR2: MNHEY, SVGAGI. CDR3 amino acids: CASSYQQGNTEAFF. DNA of the CDR3: TGTGCCAGCAGTTATCAACAGGGAAACACTGAAGCTTTCTTT.

The CDR3 is CASSPVSGTGGPPLHF. The CDR3 DNA is TGTGCCAGCAGCCCAGTCTCCGGGACAGGGGGACCACCCCTCCACTTT. The V and J genes are TRBV5-5 and TRBJ1-6, with 11 bases lining up with TRBD1. The CDR3 has 16 residues. The V segment lost 4 bases and the J segment 11 bases; nucleotides outside the gene matches: 11. The germline CDR1 and CDR2 sequences are SGHKS and YYEKEE (reference sequence).

V usage is TRBV30 and J usage is TRBJ1-1, with a tentative D call TRBD1 (5 bases). Per germline, CDR1 GTSNPN and CDR2 SVGIG (reference sequence). This CDR3 is built from 15 residues. V lost 3 bases and J 1 base, leaving 15 bases between the germline ends. The CDR3 spells CAWSPTGLKNTEAFF. The DNA for the CDR3 is TGTGCCTGGAGCCCGACGGGACTCAAGAACACTGAAGCTTTCTTT.

This chain links TRBV5-1 with TRBJ2-5; no clear D gene. Germline CDR1 reads SGHRS; CDR2 reads YFSETQ. There are 13 residues in the CDR3. V shed 3 bases and J shed 5 bases, with 11 bases lying between them. The CDR3 bases are TGCGCCAGCAGCTCCTCAGATTGGGAGACCCAGTACTTC. Translated, it gives CASSSSDWETQYF.

The chain employs TRBV5-4 and TRBJ1-3; D unclear. With 10 bases removed from V and 0 bases from J, the gap between germline ends came to 11 bases. Germline CDR1 reads SGHNT; CDR2 reads YYREEE (reference sequence). CDR3 length equals 13 residues. This CDR3 reads CAEGPYSGNTIYF. Written as DNA, the CDR3 is TGTGCCGAGGGCCCCTACTCTGGAAACACCATATATTTT. Full variable domain (remainder filled in from reference TRBV5-4 and TRBJ1-3): ETGVTQSPTHLIKTRGQQVTLRCSSQSGHNTVSWYQQALGQGPQFIFQYYREEENGRGNFPPRFSGLQFPNYSSELNVNALELDDSALYLCAEGPYSGNTIYFGEGSWLTVV.

The rearrangement links TRBV19 to TRBJ1-1; the match to TRBD1 covers 7 bases. Germline V CDR1 and CDR2: LNHDA, SQIVND (reference sequence). The CDR3 is made up of 17 amino acids. V lost 6 bases and J lost 8; bases outside the gene matches: 21. In DNA form, the CDR3 reads TGTGCCAGTAGGCGGGGACAGATGACTTCCCCTTTAAAGGAAGCTTTCTTT. Protein product: CASRRGQMTSPLKEAFF.